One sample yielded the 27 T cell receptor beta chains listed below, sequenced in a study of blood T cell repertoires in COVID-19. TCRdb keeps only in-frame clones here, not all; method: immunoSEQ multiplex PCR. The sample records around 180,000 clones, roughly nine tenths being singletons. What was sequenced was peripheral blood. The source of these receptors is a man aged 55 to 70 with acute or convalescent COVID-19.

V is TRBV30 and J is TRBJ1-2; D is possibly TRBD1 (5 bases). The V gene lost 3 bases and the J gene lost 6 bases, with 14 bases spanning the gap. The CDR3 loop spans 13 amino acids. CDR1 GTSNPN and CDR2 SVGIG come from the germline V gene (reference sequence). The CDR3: CAWSVGQGHGYTF. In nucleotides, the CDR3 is TGTGCCTGGAGCGTGGGGCAGGGTCATGGCTACACCTTC.

CDR3 protein: CASSDPTSGSSGTQYF. CDR3 in DNA: TGTGCCAGCAGTGACCCGACTAGCGGGAGTTCCGGGACCCAGTACTTC. This chain links TRBV6-2 or TRBV6-3 with TRBJ2-5, with 12 bases aligning to TRBD2. Trimming took 5 bases from V and 7 from J; bases not matched to a gene: 11. From germline, CDR1 is MNHEY and CDR2 SVGEGT. The length of the CDR3 is 16 residues.

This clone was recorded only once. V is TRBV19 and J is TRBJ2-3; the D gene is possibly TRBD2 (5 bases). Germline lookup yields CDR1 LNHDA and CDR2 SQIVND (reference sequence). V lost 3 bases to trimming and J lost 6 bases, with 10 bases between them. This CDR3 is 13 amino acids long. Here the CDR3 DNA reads TGTGCCAGTAGTATTAGTAGAGGGGATACGCAGTATTTT. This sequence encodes CASSISRGDTQYF.

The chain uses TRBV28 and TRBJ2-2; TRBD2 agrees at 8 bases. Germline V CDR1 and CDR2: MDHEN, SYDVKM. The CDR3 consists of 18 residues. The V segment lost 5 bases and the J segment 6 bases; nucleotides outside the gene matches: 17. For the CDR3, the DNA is TGTGCCAGCAGTCCTCTCGGCAGGGCGAGCGGGAGAGCCGGGGAGCTGTTTTTT. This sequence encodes CASSPLGRASGRAGELFF. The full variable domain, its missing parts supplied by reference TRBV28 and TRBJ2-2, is DVKVTQSSRYLVKRTGEKVFLECVQDMDHENMFWYRQDPGLGLRLIYFSYDVKMKEKGDIPEGYSVSREKKERFSLILESASTNQTSMYLCASSPLGRASGRAGELFFGEGSRLTVL.

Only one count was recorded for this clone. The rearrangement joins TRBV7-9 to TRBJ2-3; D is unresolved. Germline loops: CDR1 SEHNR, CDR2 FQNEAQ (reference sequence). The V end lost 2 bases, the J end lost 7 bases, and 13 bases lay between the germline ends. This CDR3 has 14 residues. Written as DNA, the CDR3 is TGTGCCAGCAGCTTAAGGAATGAACAGAATACGCAGTATTTT. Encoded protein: CASSLRNEQNTQYF.

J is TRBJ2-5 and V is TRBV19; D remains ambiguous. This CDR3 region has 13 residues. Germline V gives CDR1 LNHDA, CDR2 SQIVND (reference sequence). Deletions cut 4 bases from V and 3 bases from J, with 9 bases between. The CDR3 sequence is CASSKPNEETQYF. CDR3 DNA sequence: TGTGCCAGTAGTAAGCCTAATGAAGAGACCCAGTACTTC.

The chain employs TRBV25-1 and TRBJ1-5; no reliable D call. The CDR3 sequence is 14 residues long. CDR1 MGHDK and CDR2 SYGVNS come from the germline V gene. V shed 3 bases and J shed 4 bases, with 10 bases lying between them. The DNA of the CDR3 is TGTGCCAGCAGTGATGTCCGTCAGAATCAGCCCCAGCATTTT. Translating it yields CASSDVRQNQPQHF.

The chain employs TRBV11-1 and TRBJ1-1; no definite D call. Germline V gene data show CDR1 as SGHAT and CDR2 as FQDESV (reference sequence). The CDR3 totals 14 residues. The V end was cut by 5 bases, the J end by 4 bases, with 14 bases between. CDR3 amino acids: CASSPGPRGTEAFF. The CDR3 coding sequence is TGTGCCAGCAGCCCGGGTCCTCGTGGCACTGAAGCTTTCTTT. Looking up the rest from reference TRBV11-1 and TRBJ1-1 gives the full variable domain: EAEVAQSPRYKITEKSQAVAFWCDPISGHATLYWYRQILGQGPELLVQFQDESVVDDSQLPKDRFSAERLKGVDSTLKIQPAELGDSAMYLCASSPGPRGTEAFFGQGTRLTVV.

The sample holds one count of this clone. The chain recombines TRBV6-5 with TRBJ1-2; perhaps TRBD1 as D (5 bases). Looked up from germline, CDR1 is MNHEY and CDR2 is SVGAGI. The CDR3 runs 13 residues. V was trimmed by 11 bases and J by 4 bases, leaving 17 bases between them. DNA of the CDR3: TGTGCCTGCGGGGGGTCGGGGGTCTATGGCTACACCTTC. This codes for CACGGSGVYGYTF.

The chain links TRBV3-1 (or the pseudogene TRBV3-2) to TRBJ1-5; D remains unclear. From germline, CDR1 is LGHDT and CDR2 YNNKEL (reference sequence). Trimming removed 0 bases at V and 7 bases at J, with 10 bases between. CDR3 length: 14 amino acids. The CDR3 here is CASSQEGSRQPQHF. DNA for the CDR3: TGTGCCAGCAGCCAAGAGGGCAGCAGGCAGCCCCAGCATTTT.

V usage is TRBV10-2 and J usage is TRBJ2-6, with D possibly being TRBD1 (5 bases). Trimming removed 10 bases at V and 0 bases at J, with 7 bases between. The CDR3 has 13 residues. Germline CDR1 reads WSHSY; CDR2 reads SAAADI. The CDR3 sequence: CAIQGSGANVLTF. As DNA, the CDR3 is TGCGCCATCCAGGGCTCTGGGGCCAACGTCCTGACTTTC.

The CDR3 sequence is CASTKSSSYNSPLHF. The DNA of the CDR3 is TGTGCCAGTACGAAATCGAGCTCCTATAATTCACCCCTCCACTTT. The chain links TRBV19 to TRBJ1-6; the D is unclear. The CDR3 is 15 residues long. From germline, CDR1 is LNHDA and CDR2 SQIVND (reference sequence). V was trimmed by 7 bases and J by 0 bases, leaving 10 bases between them.

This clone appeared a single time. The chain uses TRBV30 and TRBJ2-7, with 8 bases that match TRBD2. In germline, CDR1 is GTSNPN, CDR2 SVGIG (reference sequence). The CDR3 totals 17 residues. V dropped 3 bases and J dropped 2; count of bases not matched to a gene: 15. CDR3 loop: CAWSPGREGRVTYEQYF. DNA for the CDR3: TGTGCCTGGAGCCCAGGACGGGAGGGAAGGGTCACCTACGAGCAGTACTTC.

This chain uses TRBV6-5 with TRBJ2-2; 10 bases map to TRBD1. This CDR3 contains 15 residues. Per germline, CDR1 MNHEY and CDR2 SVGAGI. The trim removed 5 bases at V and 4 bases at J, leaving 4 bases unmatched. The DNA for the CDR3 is TGTGCCAGCAGTATGGACAGGGGGGGCACCGGGGAGCTGTTTTTT. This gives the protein CASSMDRGGTGELFF.

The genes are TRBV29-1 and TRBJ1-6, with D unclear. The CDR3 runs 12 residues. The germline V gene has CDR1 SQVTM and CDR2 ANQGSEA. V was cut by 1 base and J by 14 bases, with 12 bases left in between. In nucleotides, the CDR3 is TGCAGCGTTGAAGGGCCAGATCTTACCCTCCACTTT. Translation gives CSVEGPDLTLHF. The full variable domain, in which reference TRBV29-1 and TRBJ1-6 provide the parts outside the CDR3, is SAVISQKPSRDICQRGTSLTIQCQVDSQVTMMFWYRQQPGQSLTLIATANQGSEATYESGFVIDKFPISRPNLTFSTLTVSNMSPEDSSIYLCSVEGPDLTLHFGNGTRLTVT.

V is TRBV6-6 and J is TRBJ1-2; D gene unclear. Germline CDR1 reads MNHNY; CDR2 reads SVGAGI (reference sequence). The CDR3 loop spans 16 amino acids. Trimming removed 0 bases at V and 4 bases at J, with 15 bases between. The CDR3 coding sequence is TGTGCCAGCAGTTACTCAGCACAGATCGATACCTATGGCTACACCTTC. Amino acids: CASSYSAQIDTYGYTF.

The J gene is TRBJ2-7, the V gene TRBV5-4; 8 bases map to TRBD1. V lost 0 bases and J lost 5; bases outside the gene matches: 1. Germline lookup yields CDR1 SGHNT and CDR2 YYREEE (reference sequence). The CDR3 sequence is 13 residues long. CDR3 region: CASSLDRGDEQYF. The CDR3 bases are TGTGCCAGCAGCTTGGACAGGGGGGACGAGCAGTACTTC.

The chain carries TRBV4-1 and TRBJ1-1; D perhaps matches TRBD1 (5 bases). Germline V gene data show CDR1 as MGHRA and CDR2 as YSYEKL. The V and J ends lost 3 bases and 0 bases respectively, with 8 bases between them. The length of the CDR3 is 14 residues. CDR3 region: CASSQPGLNTEAFF. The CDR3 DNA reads TGCGCCAGCAGCCAGCCAGGGCTGAACACTGAAGCTTTCTTT.

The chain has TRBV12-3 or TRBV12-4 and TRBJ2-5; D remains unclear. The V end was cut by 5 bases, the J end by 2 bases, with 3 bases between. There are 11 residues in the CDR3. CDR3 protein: CASSPQETQYF. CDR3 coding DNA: TGTGCCAGCAGTCCTCAAGAGACCCAGTACTTC.

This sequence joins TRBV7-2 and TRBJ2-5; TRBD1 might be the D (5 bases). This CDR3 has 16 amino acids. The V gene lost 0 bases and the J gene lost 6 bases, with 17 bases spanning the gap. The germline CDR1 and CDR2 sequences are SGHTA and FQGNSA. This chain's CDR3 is CASSLAWRQGGKTQYF. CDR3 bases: TGTGCCAGCAGCTTAGCTTGGCGGCAGGGTGGAAAGACCCAGTACTTC. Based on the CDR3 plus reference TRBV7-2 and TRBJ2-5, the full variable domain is GAGVSQSPSNKVTEKGKDVELRCDPISGHTALYWYRQSLGQGLEFLIYFQGNSAPDKSGLPSDRFSAERTGGSVSTLTIQRTQQEDSAVYLCASSLAWRQGGKTQYFGPGTRLLVL.

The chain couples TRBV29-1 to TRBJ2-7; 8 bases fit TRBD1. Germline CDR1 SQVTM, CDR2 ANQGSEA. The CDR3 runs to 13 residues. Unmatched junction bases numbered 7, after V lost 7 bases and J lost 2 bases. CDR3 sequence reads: CSAGQGVAYEQYF. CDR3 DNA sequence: TGCAGCGCCGGACAGGGAGTAGCCTACGAGCAGTACTTC.

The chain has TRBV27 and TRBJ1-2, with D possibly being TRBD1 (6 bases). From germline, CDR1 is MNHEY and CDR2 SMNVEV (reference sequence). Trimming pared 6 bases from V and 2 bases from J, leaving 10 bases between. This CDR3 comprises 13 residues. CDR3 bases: TGTGCCAGCAGCTCGGACAGCAACTATGGCTACACCTTC. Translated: CASSSDSNYGYTF.

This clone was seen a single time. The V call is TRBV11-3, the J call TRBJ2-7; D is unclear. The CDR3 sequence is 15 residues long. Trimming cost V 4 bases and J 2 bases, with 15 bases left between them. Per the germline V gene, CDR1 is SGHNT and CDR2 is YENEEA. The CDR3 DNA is TGTGCCAGCAGCTCGTACAGAAGTGCTGCCTACGAGCAGTACTTC. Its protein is CASSSYRSAAYEQYF.

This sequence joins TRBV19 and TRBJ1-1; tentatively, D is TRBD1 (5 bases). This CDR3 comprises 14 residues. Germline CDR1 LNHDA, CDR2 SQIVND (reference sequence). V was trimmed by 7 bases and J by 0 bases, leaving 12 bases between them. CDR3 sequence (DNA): TGTGCCAGTATTCGGACGGGGGTGAACACTGAAGCTTTCTTT. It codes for CASIRTGVNTEAFF.

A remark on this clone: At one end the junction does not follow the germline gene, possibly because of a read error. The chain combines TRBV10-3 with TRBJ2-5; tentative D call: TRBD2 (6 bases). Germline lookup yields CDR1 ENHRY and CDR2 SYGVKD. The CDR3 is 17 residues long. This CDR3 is CAISESSGSQVGESQYF. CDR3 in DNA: TGTGCCATCAGTGAGTCGTCCGGGAGTCAGGTGGGGGAGAGCCAGTACTTC.

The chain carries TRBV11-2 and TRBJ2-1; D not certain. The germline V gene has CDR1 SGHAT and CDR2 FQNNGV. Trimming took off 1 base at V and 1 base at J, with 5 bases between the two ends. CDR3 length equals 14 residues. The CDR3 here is CASSLGPSYNEQFF. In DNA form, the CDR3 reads TGTGCCAGCAGCTTAGGTCCTTCCTACAATGAGCAGTTCTTC.

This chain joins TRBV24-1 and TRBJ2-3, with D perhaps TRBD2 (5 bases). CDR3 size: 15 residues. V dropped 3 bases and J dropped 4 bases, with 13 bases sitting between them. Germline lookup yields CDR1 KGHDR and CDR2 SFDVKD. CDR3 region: CATSDSGRAADTQYF. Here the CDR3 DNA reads TGTGCCACCAGTGATAGCGGCCGGGCGGCAGATACGCAGTATTTT.